Below are 15 T cell receptor beta chains sequenced from a single sample in a study of graft-versus-host responses after intestinal transplantation. Here immunoSEQ multiplex PCR was the method, and the copy in TCRdb shows in-frame clones only, minus some. The table lists around 100,000 clones, roughly 87% of them singletons. These receptors are not linked to any known antigen. Sequenced material: unstimulated CD4+ T cells sorted from spleen or lymph node cells, taken before intestinal transplant. The receptors shown here come from a human donor who received an intestinal transplant.

The chain combines TRBV2 with TRBJ2-7; either TRBD1 or TRBD2 may fit D (7 bases each). This CDR3 comprises 11 residues. Germline CDR1 is SNHLY and CDR2 is FYNNEI. Trimming removed 10 bases at V and 7 bases at J, with 14 bases between. CDR3 residues: CATGGGGEQYF. For the CDR3, the DNA is TGTGCCACAGGGGGGGGAGGAGAGCAGTACTTC.

V is TRBV29-1 and J is TRBJ1-1, with 7 positions matching TRBD1. Germline CDR1 SQVTM, CDR2 ANQGSEA. V gave up 7 bases and J gave up 1 base; unmatched junction bases: 3. The length of the CDR3 is 12 residues. As DNA, the CDR3 is TGCAGCGGAAGACAGGGGAACACTGAAGCTTTCTTT. It encodes CSGRQGNTEAFF. Full variable domain (remainder filled in from reference TRBV29-1 and TRBJ1-1): SAVISQKPSRDICQRGTSLTIQCQVDSQVTMMFWYRQQPGQSLTLIATANQGSEATYESGFVIDKFPISRPNLTFSTLTVSNMSPEDSSIYLCSGRQGNTEAFFGQGTRLTVV.

The rearrangement links TRBV12-5 to TRBJ2-5; D uncertain. The CDR3 has 15 amino acids. The germline gives CDR1 LGHNT, CDR2 FRNRAP. Trimming removed 1 base from V and 0 bases from J, with 9 bases in between. The CDR3 here is CASGLGALNQETQYF. CDR3 coding DNA: TGTGCTAGTGGTTTGGGAGCCCTCAACCAAGAGACCCAGTACTTC.

This chain uses TRBV5-1 with TRBJ2-5; possible D gene TRBD2, 5 bases. V was pared by 2 bases and J by 5 bases, with 10 bases between. Germline V CDR1 and CDR2: SGHRS, YFSETQ. The CDR3 consists of 13 residues. This CDR3 reads CASSFGSLETQYF. CDR3 coding DNA: TGCGCCAGCAGCTTTGGGAGTTTGGAGACCCAGTACTTC.

This sequence joins TRBV19 and TRBJ2-7; no clear D gene. The V gene's germline CDR1 is LNHDA and CDR2 SQIVND (reference sequence). Trimming removed 4 bases from V and 6 bases from J, with 22 bases in between. This CDR3 has 16 amino acids. The DNA for the CDR3 is TGTGCCAGTAGTACGGGCTTATACACAGCCTATGCCGAGCAGTACTTC. Its protein product is CASSTGLYTAYAEQYF.

This chain links TRBV6-1 with TRBJ1-1; D is possibly TRBD1 (5 bases). V lost 11 bases, J lost 2 bases, and 15 bases lay in between. The germline V gene encodes CDR1 MNHNS and CDR2 SASEGT. The CDR3 is 13 residues long. The CDR3 DNA reads TGTGCCGGGGGAACAGTACGCAACACTGAAGCTTTCTTT. It translates to CAGGTVRNTEAFF.

This clone was detected only once. CDR3 DNA: TGCGCCAGCAGCTTAATGACCGGGACAGCCTTCTCTGGGGCCAACGTCCTGACTTTC. This encodes CASSLMTGTAFSGANVLTF. J is TRBJ2-6 and V is TRBV5-1, with TRBD1 identical over 7 bases. Germline V gives CDR1 SGHRS, CDR2 YFSETQ. V lost 2 bases and J lost 0; bases outside the gene matches: 11. CDR3 length: 19 residues.

The chain has TRBV7-9 and TRBJ1-1, with a tentative D call TRBD1 (5 bases). Trimming took 1 base from V and 10 from J, leaving 16 bases between them. This CDR3 has 14 residues. The germline CDR1 and CDR2 sequences are SEHNR and FQNEAQ (reference sequence). The CDR3 coding sequence is TGTGCCAGCAGCTTAGATTTGCTCTATGGGGGAGCTTTCTTT. Residues: CASSLDLLYGGAFF.

J is TRBJ2-1 and V is TRBV10-2, with TRBD2 identical over 8 bases. CDR1 and CDR2 (germline): WSHSY, SAAADI. After removal of 3 bases from V and 7 bases from J, the junction contained 17 bases not matched to a gene. The CDR3 consists of 18 residues. The CDR3 is CASSEFRGGTILGNEQFF. The CDR3 DNA follows: TGCGCCAGCAGTGAATTTCGCGGGGGGACGATCCTAGGGAATGAGCAGTTCTTC.

The rearrangement links TRBV12-5 to TRBJ1-3; D might be TRBD1 (5 bases). V was clipped by 7 bases and J by 4 bases, with 11 bases between them. The germline CDR1 and CDR2 sequences are LGHNT and FRNRAP. CDR3 length equals 13 residues. The CDR3 here is CASADSGGNTIYF. The CDR3 nucleotides are TGTGCTAGTGCCGACAGTGGAGGAAACACCATATATTTT.

This chain connects TRBV10-1 to TRBJ1-5; 7 bases match TRBD1. This CDR3 comprises 13 residues. Germline trimming cut 8 bases from V and 5 bases from J; bases unmatched to any gene: 6. Germline assignment: CDR1 WNHNN and CDR2 SYGVQD (reference sequence). The CDR3, as DNA: TGCGCCAGCGCTGCAGGGGGAGATCAGCCCCAGCATTTT. This sequence encodes CASAAGGDQPQHF.

The table lists this clone with a count of one. This chain links TRBV29-1 with TRBJ1-5; a possible D gene is TRBD1 (6 bases). Germline V gene data show CDR1 as SQVTM and CDR2 as ANQGSEA. Trimming stripped 3 bases from V and 7 bases from J, with 13 bases between. This CDR3 is built from 13 residues. The chain's CDR3 is CSVEGRGGQPQHF. Written as DNA, the CDR3 is TGCAGCGTTGAGGGTAGAGGGGGGCAGCCCCAGCATTTT. The full variable domain, with the rest looked up from reference TRBV29-1 and TRBJ1-5, is SAVISQKPSRDICQRGTSLTIQCQVDSQVTMMFWYRQQPGQSLTLIATANQGSEATYESGFVIDKFPISRPNLTFSTLTVSNMSPEDSSIYLCSVEGRGGQPQHFGDGTRLSIL.

The chain combines TRBV27 with TRBJ2-3; no definite D call. The CDR3 has 14 residues. Germline CDR1 is MNHEY and CDR2 is SMNVEV (reference sequence). V dropped 2 bases and J dropped 0 bases, with 6 bases sitting between them. CDR3 sequence reads: CASSLTSSTDTQYF. In DNA form, the CDR3 reads TGTGCCAGCAGTTTAACTTCGAGCACAGATACGCAGTATTTT.

A few counts support this clone. The chain recombines TRBV6-1 with TRBJ2-7; 7 bases are shared with TRBD2. The J segment lost 4 bases and the V segment lost 6 bases, leaving 12 bases of the junction unmatched. The CDR3 sequence is 15 residues long. The V gene's germline CDR1 is MNHNS and CDR2 SASEGT. The CDR3 loop reads CASREKRTSNYEQYF. For the CDR3, the DNA is TGTGCCAGCAGAGAGAAACGGACTAGTAATTACGAGCAGTACTTC.

DNA for the CDR3: TGTGCCAGCAGTGAAGCGGGCTCTGGGGCCAACGTCCTGACTTTC. It translates to CASSEAGSGANVLTF. The chain couples TRBV6-1 to TRBJ2-6; D is unresolved. Germline values: CDR1 MNHNS, CDR2 SASEGT. Trimming shortened V by 0 bases and J by 0 bases, and 3 bases separated the two germline ends. The CDR3 is 15 amino acids.